This T cell receptor beta chain was documented in a study of Ad26.COV2.S vaccination and SARS-CoV-2 variants. In the study overall: Donor joined the COV1001 Ad26.COV2.S trial arm.

Sequencing used immunoSEQ multiplex PCR; TCRdb keeps in-frame clones, though not all of them. The sample gives 500,000 or so clones, roughly nine tenths of which show up once; around 13% is in the top ten. Treatment indicated: around 19 received Ad26.COV2.S at low or high dose, single or two shots; several received placebo; per-sample allocation not given. The samples were gathered on day 63 after the first injection of vaccine or placebo. About this clone itself: Antigen: not known.

Whole-study results and caveats: It is possible that the TCR breadth and depth analyses underestimated the total T cell responses.

V was clipped by 0 bases and J by 4 bases, with 6 bases between them. This CDR3 has 13 amino acids. CDR1 is SGHNT and CDR2 is YYREEE in the germline V gene (reference sequence). This chain links TRBV5-4 with TRBJ2-3, with D unresolved. This receptor was obtained from a person between 18 and 65 years old who received the Ad26.COV2.S COVID-19 vaccine or a placebo. The input for sequencing was peripheral blood, taken in a trial of Ad26.COV2.S vaccine versus placebo. The DNA for the CDR3 is TGTGCCAGCAGCTTGGGACATTCAGATACGCAGTATTTT. This codes for CASSLGHSDTQYF.